What follows are 16 T cell receptor beta chains derived from one specimen sequenced in a study of shared clonotypes between healthy human individuals. Sequencing used immunoSEQ multiplex PCR; TCRdb keeps in-frame clones, though not all of them. This sample carries over a million clones, around 78% of them seen once, and the ten largest clones take roughly 0.65%. The source material was memory CD4+ T cells from PBMCs. Subset: CD45RA-negative fraction. All receptors come from a man in his late teens or twenties in good health. Some clones in this sample may be carry-over from other donors' samples.

This clone was seen a handful of times. This chain links TRBV7-3 with TRBJ2-2, with TRBD2 identical over 8 bases. In germline, CDR1 is SGHTA, CDR2 FQGTGA. The CDR3 covers 15 residues. After removal of 4 bases from V and 4 bases from J, the junction contained 5 bases not matched to a gene. The CDR3 spells CASSSGTRATGELFF. Written as DNA, the CDR3 is TGTGCCAGCAGCTCCGGGACTAGAGCCACCGGGGAGCTGTTTTTT.

The rearrangement uses TRBV11-3 and TRBJ2-1, with TRBD2 identical over 8 bases. The ends lost 5 bases at V and 13 bases at J; junction bases unmatched: 10. This CDR3 region has 13 residues. Germline loops: CDR1 SGHNT, CDR2 YENEEA. The CDR3 region is CASSREGGGIQFF. Written as DNA, the CDR3 is TGTGCCAGCAGCAGAGAGGGCGGGGGGATTCAGTTCTTC. Based on the CDR3 plus reference TRBV11-3 and TRBJ2-1, the full variable domain is EAGVVQSPRYKIIEKKQPVAFWCNPISGHNTLYWYLQNLGQGPELLIRYENEEAVDDSQLPKDRFSAERLKGVDSTLKIQPAELGDSAVYLCASSREGGGIQFFGPGTRLTVL.

The chain uses TRBV27 and TRBJ1-4, with 7 bases identical to TRBD1. Germline lookup yields CDR1 MNHEY and CDR2 SMNVEV (reference sequence). The CDR3 is 16 amino acids. V gave up 4 bases and J gave up 5 bases; unmatched junction bases: 10. The DNA for the CDR3 is TGTGCCAGCAGTTCCGATGTTGGGACAGCGAATGAAAAACTGTTTTTT. Protein product: CASSSDVGTANEKLFF.

The chain carries TRBV6-5 and TRBJ2-3; D is possibly TRBD2 (5 bases). Deletions cut 8 bases from V and 1 base from J, with 13 bases between. The CDR3 totals 14 residues. Germline loops: CDR1 MNHEY, CDR2 SVGAGI. CDR3 bases: TGTGCCAGCGAAGCGGAGGCGGGCACAGATACGCAGTATTTT. Translated: CASEAEAGTDTQYF.

In regard to this clone: A much larger clone sits a single nucleotide away, making a read error possible. The final CDR3 position lacks the conserved phenylalanine or tryptophan, pointing to a likely read error. The rearrangement links TRBV30 to TRBJ1-6; weak D call: TRBD1 (5 bases). The CDR3 has 15 amino acids. The germline V and J ends were trimmed by 6 bases and 9 bases, with 21 bases remaining between them. In germline, CDR1 is GTSNPN, CDR2 SVGIG (reference sequence). In DNA, the CDR3 is TGTGCCTGTCTCCCCGGGCGGGGGGACTCTTCACCCCTCCACCTT. Encoded protein: CACLPGRGDSSPLHL.

Only a few counts were recorded for this clone. The DNA for the CDR3 is TGTGCCAGCAGTTTAAGGGAAACCGGGGAGCTGTTTTTT. This encodes CASSLRETGELFF. V gene TRBV27 combines with J gene TRBJ2-2, with D hard to call. Germline V lookup: CDR1 MNHEY, CDR2 SMNVEV (reference sequence). CDR3 length equals 13 residues. The germline V and J ends were trimmed by 2 bases and 5 bases, with 6 bases remaining between them.

This clone was detected only once. The chain has TRBV27 and TRBJ1-5; a weak D match, TRBD1 (6 bases). The V gene's germline CDR1 is MNHEY and CDR2 SMNVEV (reference sequence). Trimming shortened V by 5 bases and J by 7 bases, and 24 bases separated the two germline ends. The CDR3 loop spans 17 amino acids. CDR3 amino acids: CASSGGWTARGGQPQHF. DNA of the CDR3: TGTGCCAGCAGTGGGGGGTGGACAGCTCGGGGTGGGCAGCCCCAGCATTTT.

The rearrangement joins TRBV11-2 to TRBJ2-5; 8 bases map to TRBD1. CDR1 SGHAT and CDR2 FQNNGV come from the germline V gene. The CDR3 length is 13 residues. V lost 3 bases to trimming and J lost 5 bases; unmatched junction nucleotides: 2. In DNA, the CDR3 is TGTGCCAGCAGCTTTCAGGGGGCGGAGACCCAGTACTTC. Residues: CASSFQGAETQYF.

The chain recombines TRBV25-1 with TRBJ1-5; 7 bases agree with TRBD1. The junction had 8 bases not matched to a gene; V was cut back by 5 bases and J by 7 bases. The CDR3 contains 14 residues. Germline V lookup: CDR1 MGHDK, CDR2 SYGVNS. CDR3 loop: CASSPGGSEQPQHF. In nucleotides, the CDR3 is TGTGCCAGCAGTCCAGGGGGGTCGGAGCAGCCCCAGCATTTT.

The chain uses TRBV4-3 and TRBJ2-7; 7 nucleotides agree with TRBD2. With V trimmed by 0 bases and J by 10 bases, 9 bases remained unmatched. This CDR3 region has 14 residues. CDR1 LGHNA and CDR2 YSLEER come from the germline V gene. The CDR3 reads CASSQDVGRAGQYF. CDR3 sequence (DNA): TGCGCCAGCAGCCAAGATGTAGGGAGGGCCGGTCAGTACTTC.

The J gene is TRBJ2-7, the V gene TRBV29-1, with D perhaps matching TRBD1 or TRBD2 (5 bases each). CDR3 length: 14 residues. V gave up 6 bases and J gave up 2 bases, with 17 bases separating them. From germline, CDR1 is SQVTM and CDR2 ANQGSEA. The CDR3 DNA sequence: TGCAGCGTAACACCCGGGACGGCAACCTACGAGCAGTACTTC. It yields the protein CSVTPGTATYEQYF.

The chain employs TRBV15 and TRBJ2-7; D perhaps matches TRBD2 (6 bases). V was cut by 5 bases and J by 3 bases, with 17 bases left in between. This CDR3 is 15 amino acids long. Germline values: CDR1 LNHNV, CDR2 YYDKDF (reference sequence). CDR3 in amino acids: CATSPRRGSGYEQYF. The CDR3 DNA reads TGTGCCACCAGCCCACGGAGGGGTTCTGGCTACGAGCAGTACTTC. Based on the CDR3 plus reference TRBV15 and TRBJ2-7, the full variable domain is DAMVIQNPRYQVTQFGKPVTLSCSQTLNHNVMYWYQQKSSQAPKLLFHYYDKDFNNEADTPDNFQSRRPNTSFCFLDIRSPGLGDTAMYLCATSPRRGSGYEQYFGPGTRLTVT.

CDR3 bases: TGTGCCAGCAAAGGCGGGGGCCGGAGAAGAACTGAAGCTTTCTTT. It codes for CASKGGGRRRTEAFF. This sequence joins TRBV28 and TRBJ1-1, with D maybe TRBD1 (6 bases). CDR1 MDHEN and CDR2 SYDVKM come from the germline V gene. The V and J ends lost 7 bases and 5 bases respectively, with 20 bases between them. CDR3 size: 15 residues.

This clone has a handful of counts. This chain links TRBV7-2 with TRBJ2-3; D uncertain. CDR1 is SGHTA and CDR2 is FQGNSA in the germline V gene. The CDR3 loop spans 13 amino acids. V gave up 0 bases and J gave up 4 bases, with 5 bases separating them. The CDR3 nucleotides read TGTGCCAGCAGCTTAGCGCCGCCAGATACGCAGTATTTT. It encodes CASSLAPPDTQYF.

The J gene is TRBJ1-5, the V gene TRBV7-8, with D unresolved. Per the germline V gene, CDR1 is SGHVS and CDR2 is FQNEAQ. The V gene lost 2 bases and the J gene lost 6 bases, with 17 bases spanning the gap. The CDR3 has 16 residues. CDR3 nucleotides: TGTGCCAGCAGCTTATCGATCGGGATCGAGGCTCAGCCCCAGCATTTT. Protein sequence: CASSLSIGIEAQPQHF.

On this clone itself: Other DNA sequences in this specimen translate into the identical CDR3. The CDR3 sequence is CASSSLDRRNTEAFF. The CDR3 nucleotides read TGTGCCAGCAGTTCATTGGACAGGAGGAACACTGAAGCTTTCTTT. The gene calls are TRBV6-6 and TRBJ1-1; TRBD1 aligns across 7 bases. This CDR3 contains 15 residues. V dropped 4 bases and J dropped 1; count of bases not matched to a gene: 6. Germline V gene lookup returns CDR1 MNHNY and CDR2 SVGAGI (reference sequence).